The rows below give T cell receptor beta chains drawn from one sample of a study of patients and donors after allogeneic stem cell transplantation. MiXCR, applied by TCRdb to the RT-PCR reads, yields one record per CDR3 protein. The repertoire holds fewer than 250,000 distinct CDR3 sequences, with 13% to 15% as singletons. Sequencing input: blood, either unsorted or a sorted T cell fraction (not recorded which). Source of these receptors: a human donor who was either an allogeneic HSCT recipient or a stem cell or donor lymphocyte infusion donor (not recorded which). It is not recorded whose cells these are; they may come from a transplant donor. Both conserved end residues are part of each CDR3. The order of the fields is clone size, V gene, J gene, CDR3 protein. Not every row has a clone size; where given, it reads once, few, many or a size class.

-,TRBV5-1,TRBJ2-1,CASRPGPASYNEQFF
-,TRBV21-1,TRBJ2-7,CASSKAQKREPKYEQYF
-,TRBV29-1,TRBJ2-7,CSVVVGAYEQYF
-,TRBV2,TRBJ2-5,CASSWGAGSGETQYF
-,TRBV6-1,TRBJ1-5,CASSPQGWKGNQPQHF
many,TRBV12-3/TRBV12-4,TRBJ2-1,CASREGQGAYNEQFF
few,TRBV19,TRBJ2-3,CASSRLAERTDTQYF
many,TRBV12-3/TRBV12-4,TRBJ1-1,CASSQQGSTEAFF
many,TRBV7-2,TRBJ2-7,CASSDGGALYF
-,TRBV24-1,TRBJ2-1,CATSDTDREYNEQFF
-,TRBV3-1,TRBJ2-1,CASSHRAGGSEQFF
many,TRBV29-1,TRBJ2-3,CSVAGDTQYF
many,TRBV21-1,TRBJ2-5,CASSLGRGEETQYF
-,TRBV11-3,TRBJ2-2,CASTPLAANTGELFF
-,TRBV11-3,TRBJ2-5,CASSRSEGLRETQYF
few,TRBV30,TRBJ1-4,CAIEREKLFF
-,TRBV9,TRBJ1-5,CASSVGGGFRDHDQPQHF
many,TRBV20-1,TRBJ1-1,CSAPRTGSGTEAFF
few,TRBV6-1,TRBJ2-5,CASNEDTQETQYF
few,TRBV19,TRBJ1-5,CASSSRRVPSNQPQHF
many,TRBV6-1,TRBJ2-3,CASSEALRGTLRNTQYF
-,TRBV7-8,TRBJ1-1,CASSPHRVRNTEAFF
many,TRBV3-1,TRBJ2-5,CASSQDRRETQYF
many,TRBV5-1,TRBJ1-1,CASSLDRGNTEAFF
many,TRBV5-1,TRBJ1-4,CASSLAVGPGEKLFF
many,TRBV4-3,TRBJ2-1,CASSQGLAGDLYNEQFF